This T cell receptor (beta chain) appears in the sequencing data of a study of vaccination effects on CD4 cells after COVID-19 (dated by TCRdb to 2022 to 2024). Looking at the study overall: Each participant received two doses of an mRNA SARS-CoV-2 vaccine, either BNT162b2 or mRNA-1273. SARS-CoV-2 spike-specific CD4+ TCR repertoires from before and after mRNA vaccination were compared in COVID-19 convalescent patients and in infection-naive vaccine recipients. Altogether, 10 COVID-19 convalescent patients and 4 SARS-CoV-2-naive healthy vaccine recipients made up the full study. Cultures from other donors in the study were sequenced using the Oncomine TCR Beta short-read assay on an Illumina iSeq 100.

The paper's findings and limits, for the study overall: In healthy vaccine recipients, vaccine-induced clones were almost all SARS-CoV-2 mono-reactive, with only 1 of 255 being cross-reactive with common cold coronaviruses. At late post-vaccination timepoints, both infection-induced and vaccine-induced clones showed marked clonal contraction, consistent with waning T cell responses. Limitations of the study were the small number of convalescent patients and the absence of early post-infection timepoints.

A word on this clone: Its antigen is not yet known. Per-base qualities were not stored, and no clone one base away is much larger.

The library was prepared using the immunoSEQ multiplex PCR assay. DNA from the cultured and isolated CD4+ T cells underwent TCR beta CDR3 sequencing. In the authors' own workflow: The analysis removed non-productive TCR sequences, trimmed reads to the CDR3 region, and retained only CDR3s that were 7 or more amino acids long. The MANAFEST web app was used to pick out antigen-specific clonotypes by comparing their expansion in peptide wells with that in reference cultures. For clones to be considered positive, expansion at FDR<0.05 versus reference and all other wells, an odds ratio above 5, and a frequency above 0.1% in two replicate wells were required. Cross-reactive clonotypes were defined as significantly expanded in SARS-CoV-2 spike wells and in at least one common cold coronavirus spike condition. Using the stringdist R package, CDR3 similarity was measured by Levenshtein distance, and unrooted trees were constructed with ape in R 3.6.1. The clones in this table, taken by TCRdb from immuneACCESS, are in-frame only. Not every clone is retained; where verified, under half of the shortfall comes from an unresolved V gene, and the cause of the rest is unknown. V and J calls and clone size are those listed in that table; D and trimming were worked out from the DNA. For this sample the table gives approximately 87,000 clones, of which about 74% were detected only once. Roughly 1.7% of the sample belongs to the ten largest clones.

To identify antigen-specific CD4+ T cell clonotypes by their expansion, the ViraFEST assay first stimulated PBMC with viral peptide pools and then applied TCR sequencing. After 10 days of culture, CD4+ T cells were isolated with the EasySep CD4+ T cell isolation kit. The absence of prior SARS-CoV-2 infection in healthy vaccine recipients was confirmed by negative nucleocapsid antibodies before and after vaccination. Two million PBMC per well were cultured in IMDM with 5% human AB serum, 8 to 10 IU/ml IL-2 and gentamicin, plus 10 ug/ml peptides. Half of the culture medium was replaced with fresh IL-2-containing medium on days 3 and 7. Unless otherwise noted, each peptide stimulation condition was cultured in triplicate wells. Using Ficoll-Paque Plus gradient centrifugation, PBMC were separated from whole blood and then either used fresh or cryopreserved at -140C. The overlapping peptide pools covered the spike proteins of SARS-CoV-2 as well as those of the common cold coronaviruses HCoV-NL63, HCoV-OC43 and HCoV-229E. The QIAamp micro DNA kit was used to extract genomic DNA from the cultured CD4+ T cells.

The specimen comprised CD4+ T cells from PBMCs cultured with HCoV-229E spike peptides, sampled before COVID-19 vaccination. The sample's cell subset or site, from its label and the paper: HCoV-229E spike overlapping peptide pool stimulation. The TCR originated in a human donor who received a COVID-19 vaccine.

The nucleotide sequence is given as TGTGCCAGCAGCTTAGCTAGCGGGGAGACCCAGTACTTC. This yields the protein CASSLASGETQYF. The receptor chain draws on TRBV7-9 and TRBJ2-5; 7 bases in the middle match TRBD2. V is pruned by 0 bases and J by 5 bases, leaving 0 bases of the junction without a gene match. Spanning cysteine to phenylalanine, the CDR3 consists of 13 amino acids. Here the CDR3 DNA is all that survives: 39 bases in frame from base 1. CDR1 and CDR2 (SEHNR, FQNEAQ) derive from the germline V gene (reference sequence).